The rows below give T cell receptor beta chains drawn from one sample of a study of T cells in localized non-small cell lung cancer. Only in-frame clones appear in the TCRdb table, and some are missing; sequencing was by immunoSEQ multiplex PCR. The data contain about 7,600 clones, roughly 60% of them singletons. Sequenced here: lymph node tissue, sampled before any cancer treatment. All receptors derive from a male donor older than 55 with stage I squamous cell lung carcinoma. Each CDR3 is given with its conserved first and last residue. D genes are given only for firm matches. For some rows the clone size is stated as once, few or many, or as a class when expanded; others skip it.

.	TRBV19	TRBJ2-3	.	TGTGCCAGTAGTCCCACCCCACGCTCGGATACGCAGTATTTT	CASSPTPRSDTQYF
TRBD1	TRBV9	TRBJ1-2	.	TGTGCCAGCACTCCTGGACAGGGGGCACTTGGCTACACCTTC	CASTPGQGALGYTF
TRBD1	TRBV10-2	TRBJ1-4	.	TGCGCCAGCAGGGACCGGACAGGGGGGGAAAAACTGTTTTTT	CASRDRTGGEKLFF
.	TRBV6-8	TRBJ1-1	few	TGTGCCAGCAGTGTTACAGCGAACACTGAAGCTTTCTTT	CASSVTANTEAFF
.	TRBV19	TRBJ2-1	.	TGTGCCAGTAGAACCCACAGGTCCCGGGGCGACAATGAGCAGTTCTTC	CASRTHRSRGDNEQFF
TRBD2	TRBV19	TRBJ2-6	.	TGTGCCAGTAGTACAACTAGCGGGAGTGGTGGGGCCAACGTCCTGACTTTC	CASSTTSGSGGANVLTF
TRBD1	TRBV28	TRBJ2-7	.	TGTGCCAGCGTTGAACAGGGGAACTCCTACGAGCAGTACTTC	CASVEQGNSYEQYF
.	TRBV11-3	TRBJ1-3	.	TGTGCCAGCAGCCCCGGGACCTCTGGAAACACCATATATTTT	CASSPGTSGNTIYF
TRBD2	TRBV28	TRBJ2-5	.	TGTGCCAGCAGAACAACTTGGGGGGGGAGAGAGACCCAGTACTTC	CASRTTWGGRETQYF
TRBD2	TRBV28	TRBJ2-5	.	TGTGCCAGCAGTCCTCACCTAGCGGGAGTCCGAGAGACCCAGTACTTC	CASSPHLAGVRETQYF
TRBD1	TRBV28	TRBJ1-5	.	TGTGCCAGCAGTGACAGGGGGCAATCTCGGGATCAGCCCCAGCATTTT	CASSDRGQSRDQPQHF
.	TRBV6-8	TRBJ2-2	.	TGTGCCAGCAGTTACGATAGCGGCACCGGGGAGCTGTTTTTT	CASSYDSGTGELFF
TRBD2	TRBV9	TRBJ2-3	.	TGTGCCAGCAGCTACCCCGGACTAGCGGGAACAGATACGCAGTATTTT	CASSYPGLAGTDTQYF
TRBD2	TRBV19	TRBJ2-2	once	TGTGCCAGTAGTAAACTAGCGGGAGCCAACACCGGGGAGCTGTTTTTT	CASSKLAGANTGELFF
TRBD1	TRBV14	TRBJ1-1	few	TGTGCCAGCTTTAGACAGGGAACGAACACTGAAGCTTTCTTT	CASFRQGTNTEAFF
.	TRBV9	TRBJ1-3	few	TGTGCCAGCAGCGTCAAGGGTAGTCCTGGAAACACCATATATTTT	CASSVKGSPGNTIYF
.	TRBV30	TRBJ1-5	.	TGTGCCTGGAGTCAGACAGCAGATAGCAATCAGCCCCAGCATTTT	CAWSQTADSNQPQHF
TRBD1	TRBV7-2	TRBJ1-2	.	TGTGCCAGCAGCAGGGACAGGGATTATGGCTACACCTTC	CASSRDRDYGYTF
.	TRBV28	TRBJ1-1	.	TGTGCCAGCAGTAGACGATTCCGGGACACTGAAGCTTTCTTT	CASSRRFRDTEAFF
.	TRBV30	TRBJ2-5	.	TGTGCCTGGAGGAACCCACAAGAGACCCAGTACTTC	CAWRNPQETQYF
.	TRBV19	TRBJ1-2	.	TGTGCCAGTAGTATAGCAGGGGCGAACTATGGCTACACCTTC	CASSIAGANYGYTF
.	TRBV11-3	TRBJ2-1	few	TGTGCCAGCAGCTTTGCCCAGGGATTGAATGAGCAGTTCTTC	CASSFAQGLNEQFF